The following is a TCR beta chain sequence with its context. Its antigen has not been determined. No much larger clonotype is one base removed from it; base qualities were not supplied. Germline trimming amounts to 2 bases on V and 8 bases on J, with 4 as the count of junction bases outside the gene matches. Looking up the germline V gene yields CDR1 SQVTM and CDR2 ANQGSEA. The CDR3, cysteine through phenylalanine, is 12 amino acids long. Only CDR3 DNA is held: 36 bases, read in frame from base 1. This entry is derived from a study of human versus mouse CDR3 diversity and MHC coevolution (TCRdb year 2017). Context from the whole study: According to reports, the immunoSEQ assay detects one in 200,000 T cells and minimizes multiplex PCR amplification bias. Human naive CD4 T cell repertoires served as a reference for TCR selection on multiple MHC II alleles, compared against human-TCR-locus transgenic mice with single MHC II. The human cohort comprised three healthy volunteer blood donors, one aged 30 to 40, one aged 40 to 50 and one aged 60 to 70 at collection. Across mouse and human samples, the number of valid reads per sample ranged from about 5.5 x 10^6 to 1.6 x 10^7. Overall results and qualifications from the work: Repertoire diversity was not considered directly comparable between humans and mice because human T cells were selected on 5 or 6 MHC II alleles. Among all compared groups, most of the three human donors had the lowest clonal inequality scores. On average, humans had more CDR3 deletions and insertions than mice, indicating greater exonuclease and TdT activity. iCHAO1 estimates gave humans the largest TCR beta repertoire, approximately 1.7 million clonotypes, attributed likely to selection by multiple MHC II molecules.

Genomic DNA was extracted from the sorted cells using the QIAGEN blood and tissue kit and was quantified on a NanoDrop 1000. TCR alpha and beta chains were deep sequenced and quantified on the immunoSEQ platform using multiplex PCR of genomic DNA. In the paper's pipeline: Annotation of the TCR sequences relied on IMGT gene and region definitions. Out-of-frame rearrangements were taken as a proxy for the preselection repertoire and were compared with in-frame clonotypes. Repertoire size was estimated with the iCHAO1 estimator supplied with the immunoSEQ platform. A Gini index based on the Lorenz curve was applied to in-frame amino acid clonotypes to measure clonal inequality. The intersect function of the R package tcR was used to count shared clonotypes, and the Jaccard index was used to score similarity. The R prcomp function was used without normalization to run principal component analysis of V, J and V-J usage frequencies. This immuneACCESS table, as held by TCRdb, lists in-frame sequences with V and J called but not all clones. Of the missing ones, under half trace to an unresolved V gene in checked studies; the others have no known cause. The V and J calls and clone size come from that table; D and trimming were worked out from the DNA. This sample has 50,000 to 65,000 clones in its table, and roughly 94% of those were observed once. 18% of the sample lies in the top ten.

Fluorescence-activated cell sorting was used to isolate naive CD4 T cells, defined as CD45RO-negative and CD62L-positive, from PBMCs. From each donor, approximately 51 ml of fresh peripheral blood was taken, and Ficoll density centrifugation was then used to isolate PBMCs. Cells were sorted on a FACSAria III instrument, and every sample had a purity above 90%. Sequencing was done on a sample of naive CD4+ T cells from blood. According to the study, the label for this sample's cell subset or site signals: CD45RO-negative CD62L-positive naive CD4 T cells. The clonotype was recovered from a person in their sixties in good health. This chain is built from TRBV29-1 and TRBJ1-2, with 8 junctional bases fitting TRBD1. The CDR3 is CSVEQGAGGYTF. Here is the DNA: TGCAGCGTTGAACAGGGGGCGGGAGGCTACACCTTC. Joined to the reference TRBV29-1 and TRBJ1-2 proteins, this CDR3 gives the full variable domain: SAVISQKPSRDICQRGTSLTIQCQVDSQVTMMFWYRQQPGQSLTLIATANQGSEATYESGFVIDKFPISRPNLTFSTLTVSNMSPEDSSIYLCSVEQGAGGYTFGSGTRLTVV.